A single sample gave rise to the 27 T cell receptor beta chains below, sequenced in a study of blood T cell repertoires in COVID-19. Using immunoSEQ multiplex PCR, the repertoire was profiled, and TCRdb retains in-frame clones only, with some absent. The sample comprises about 310,000 clones, approximately 91% of which are singletons, and roughly 5% rests with the top ten. The material sequenced was PBMCs or T cells enriched from blood (not recorded which). The origin of the receptors is a man in his fifties or sixties who had recovered from COVID-19.

On this clone: The sample carries other DNA sequences with the same CDR3. V is TRBV5-1 and J is TRBJ2-7; 8 nucleotides agree with TRBD1. After removal of 5 bases from V and 1 base from J, the junction contained 5 bases not matched to a gene. The CDR3 runs 14 residues. Germline CDR1 SGHRS, CDR2 YFSETQ. The CDR3 is CASRRGQGSYEQYF. CDR3 DNA: TGCGCCAGCAGACGAGGACAGGGTTCCTACGAGCAGTACTTC.

The rearrangement joins TRBV6-4 to TRBJ1-1, with D maybe TRBD1 (6 bases). This CDR3 is built from 13 residues. V lost 3 bases, J lost 5 bases, and 10 bases lay in between. The germline V gene encodes CDR1 MRHNA and CDR2 SNTAGT. The CDR3 reads CASSEGRGTEAFF. The CDR3 bases are TGTGCCAGCAGTGAGGGCAGGGGTACTGAAGCTTTCTTT.

This clone was detected many times. The chain carries TRBV11-3 and TRBJ2-3; tentatively, D is TRBD2 (5 bases). The CDR3 consists of 18 residues. Germline V gene sequence: CDR1 SGHNT, CDR2 YENEEA. V lost 0 bases and J 2 bases, leaving 18 bases between the germline ends. Written as DNA, the CDR3 is TGTGCCAGCAGCTTAGAGGTTTCGGCTAGCCCCTCCACAGATACGCAGTATTTT. Its translation: CASSLEVSASPSTDTQYF.

The chain uses TRBV5-4 and TRBJ2-1; 8 bases are shared with TRBD2. The CDR3 length is 16 residues. Per germline, CDR1 SGHNT and CDR2 YYREEE (reference sequence). Trimming removed 4 bases from V and 9 bases from J; junction bases left unmatched: 15. CDR3: CASSPRTGGQFGEQFF. The DNA of the CDR3 is TGTGCCAGCAGCCCCCGGACGGGAGGGCAATTCGGTGAGCAGTTCTTC.

Note on this clone: This specimen includes other DNA sequences encoding the same CDR3. The chain recombines TRBV28 with TRBJ1-2; no reliable D call. Germline V gene sequence: CDR1 MDHEN, CDR2 SYDVKM. This CDR3 has 12 amino acids. V lost 4 bases and J 4 bases, leaving 7 bases between the germline ends. CDR3 sequence reads: CASSSAGYGYTF. The CDR3 coding sequence is TGTGCCAGCAGTTCCGCAGGCTATGGCTACACCTTC.

The chain has TRBV11-1 and TRBJ2-1, with unresolved D. The CDR3 runs 16 residues. Trimming cost V 2 bases and J 2 bases, with 13 bases left between them. In germline, CDR1 is SGHAT, CDR2 FQDESV (reference sequence). The CDR3, as DNA: TGTGCCAGCAGCTTACGGAGTTCTACGGCCTACAATGAGCAGTTCTTC. This gives the protein CASSLRSSTAYNEQFF.

J is TRBJ2-7 and V is TRBV5-1, with D possibly TRBD2 on 5 matching bases. Germline V lookup: CDR1 SGHRS, CDR2 YFSETQ. The CDR3 has 15 residues. Trimming removed 4 bases from V and 0 bases from J, with 14 bases in between. CDR3 protein: CASSRLAPDSYEQYF. The DNA for the CDR3 is TGCGCCAGCAGCAGGCTAGCCCCAGACTCCTACGAGCAGTACTTC.

V gene TRBV11-3 combines with J gene TRBJ2-5; no reliable D call. V dropped 3 bases and J dropped 1 base, with 6 bases sitting between them. In germline, CDR1 is SGHNT, CDR2 YENEEA. The CDR3 extends over 13 amino acids. The CDR3 DNA reads TGTGCCAGCAGCTTTGGCATCCAAGAGACCCAGTACTTC. Residues: CASSFGIQETQYF.

V gene TRBV6-2 or TRBV6-3 combines with J gene TRBJ1-4, with D possibly being TRBD1 (5 bases). The germline V and J ends were trimmed by 2 bases and 6 bases, with 22 bases remaining between them. The CDR3 runs 18 residues. The germline CDR1 and CDR2 sequences are MNHEY and SVGEGT. Here the CDR3 reads CASSYKSVGGHWDEKLFF. Here the CDR3 DNA reads TGTGCCAGCAGTTACAAAAGTGTTGGTGGACATTGGGATGAAAAACTGTTTTTT.

The chain recombines TRBV18 with TRBJ2-5, with 10 bases fitting TRBD2. CDR3 length: 16 amino acids. Trimming cost V 3 bases and J 7 bases; bases outside gene matches: 11. Germline V gene lookup returns CDR1 KGHSH and CDR2 LQKENI. CDR3 coding DNA: TGTGCCAGCTCACCCCCGAGCGGGAGGGTTTCGATGACCCAGTACTTC. Translating gives CASSPPSGRVSMTQYF. The whole variable domain, filled in from reference TRBV18 and TRBJ2-5, reads NAGVMQNPRHLVRRRGQEARLRCSPMKGHSHVYWYRQLPEEGLKFMVYLQKENIIDESGMPKERFSAEFPKEGPSILRIQQVVRGDSAAYFCASSPPSGRVSMTQYFGPGTRLLVL.

The chain is built from TRBV5-4 and TRBJ2-3; TRBD2 matches at 7 bases. Germline V lookup: CDR1 SGHNT, CDR2 YYREEE (reference sequence). J lost 4 bases, V lost 0 bases, and 5 bases had no gene match. The CDR3 extends over 15 amino acids. CDR3 loop: CASSLEGGSADTQYF. As DNA, the CDR3 is TGTGCCAGCAGCTTGGAAGGCGGGAGTGCAGATACGCAGTATTTT.

The chain uses TRBV19 and TRBJ2-2; 9 bases match TRBD2. The CDR3 contains 14 residues. Germline CDR1 and CDR2: LNHDA and SQIVND (reference sequence). Trimming at V came to 6 bases and at J to 4 bases, leaving 3 bases not matched to a gene. This chain's CDR3 is CASRVAGATGELFF. The CDR3 nucleotides read TGTGCCAGTAGAGTAGCGGGGGCCACCGGGGAGCTGTTTTTT.

A single count supports this clone. This chain connects TRBV25-1 to TRBJ2-1; 8 bases line up with TRBD1. Trimming cost V 0 bases and J 4 bases; bases outside gene matches: 2. The germline CDR1 and CDR2 sequences are MGHDK and SYGVNS. The CDR3 runs 15 residues. DNA of the CDR3: TGTGCCAGCAGTGAATACAGGGGGCGTTACAATGAGCAGTTCTTC. Protein sequence: CASSEYRGRYNEQFF.

The gene calls are TRBV9 and TRBJ2-1, with TRBD2 as a possible D gene (5 bases). Germline CDR1 reads SGDLS; CDR2 reads YYNGEE. This CDR3 comprises 13 residues. V dropped 4 bases and J dropped 8 bases, with 13 bases sitting between them. CDR3 residues: CASSPRPGDEQFF. CDR3 bases: TGTGCCAGCAGCCCAAGGCCCGGGGATGAGCAGTTCTTC.

This sequence joins TRBV27 and TRBJ2-6, with 11 bases lining up with TRBD1. CDR3 size: 19 residues. The germline CDR1 and CDR2 sequences are MNHEY and SMNVEV (reference sequence). V was pared by 7 bases and J by 4 bases, with 15 bases of the junction left unmatched. The CDR3 reads CASKRVSGQGAGGANVLTF. In DNA, the CDR3 is TGTGCCAGCAAAAGAGTATCAGGACAGGGGGCTGGAGGGGCCAACGTCCTGACTTTC. Filled out from reference TRBV27 and TRBJ2-6, the complete variable domain reads EAQVTQNPRYLITVTGKKLTVTCSQNMNHEYMSWYRQDPGLGLRQIYYSMNVEVTDKGDVPEGYKVSRKEKRNFPLILESPSPNQTSLYFCASKRVSGQGAGGANVLTFGAGSRLTVL.

The chain joins TRBV19 to TRBJ2-7; 8 bases line up with TRBD1. Germline values: CDR1 LNHDA, CDR2 SQIVND (reference sequence). This CDR3 has 15 residues. The V and J ends lost 1 base and 5 bases, in that order; junction bases with no gene match: 7. CDR3 in DNA: TGTGCCAGTAGTATAGGGACAGGGCCCCTCAACGAGCAGTACTTC. This encodes CASSIGTGPLNEQYF.

This clone was observed a single time. This chain joins TRBV4-2 and TRBJ2-5; D perhaps matches TRBD1 (6 bases). Trimming shortened V by 3 bases and J by 4 bases, and 15 bases separated the two germline ends. Germline CDR1 is LGHNA and CDR2 is YNFKEQ. The CDR3 covers 15 residues. This CDR3 is CASSQVQGYRETQYF. CDR3 in DNA: TGTGCCAGCAGCCAGGTTCAGGGGTACCGAGAGACCCAGTACTTC.

The V call is TRBV27, the J call TRBJ2-3; 10 nucleotides match TRBD2. This CDR3 region has 16 residues. CDR1 MNHEY and CDR2 SMNVEV come from the germline V gene (reference sequence). V shed 4 bases and J 5 bases; nucleotides not matched to a gene: 9. For the CDR3, the DNA is TGTGCCAGCAGTTCGAGGGAACTAGCGGGGAGAGATACGCAGTATTTT. Amino acid sequence: CASSSRELAGRDTQYF.

V gene TRBV7-2 combines with J gene TRBJ1-6; D ambiguous. This CDR3 is 12 amino acids long. The V and J ends lost 2 bases and 11 bases respectively, with 7 bases between them. Germline CDR1 is SGHTA and CDR2 is FQGNSA. The CDR3 reads CASSLQDTPLHF. The CDR3 region has the DNA TGTGCCAGCAGCTTACAGGATACACCCCTCCACTTT.

CDR3 nucleotides: TGTGCCAGCAGCTTGGAAGGGGGCACCACCGGGGAGCTGTTTTTT. It translates to CASSLEGGTTGELFF. The chain recombines TRBV5-4 with TRBJ2-2; 7 nucleotides align to TRBD1. V shed 0 bases, J shed 4 bases, and the junction held 3 bases outside the gene matches. The germline gives CDR1 SGHNT, CDR2 YYREEE (reference sequence). CDR3 length: 15 residues.

The chain recombines TRBV6-2 or TRBV6-3 with TRBJ2-1; 11 bases align to TRBD2. The CDR3 spans 17 residues. Germline V gene sequence: CDR1 MNHEY, CDR2 SVGEGT. Losses at the gene ends were 5 bases for V and 1 base for J; bases not matched to a gene: 7. The CDR3 reads CASSGLAGGLSYNEQFF. CDR3 sequence (DNA): TGTGCCAGCAGTGGGTTAGCGGGAGGGCTGTCCTACAATGAGCAGTTCTTC.

This chain joins TRBV9 and TRBJ2-7; 7 positions match TRBD1. The CDR3 has 14 amino acids. Germline-derived CDR1 and CDR2 are SGDLS and YYNGEE. The junction had 4 bases not matched to a gene; V was cut back by 2 bases and J by 2 bases. The chain's CDR3 is CASSVDGTAYEQYF. CDR3 DNA sequence: TGTGCCAGCAGCGTGGACGGGACAGCCTACGAGCAGTACTTC.

The rearrangement uses TRBV4-2 and TRBJ1-1; D is uncertain. The germline V and J ends were trimmed by 2 bases and 5 bases, with 12 bases remaining between them. Germline CDR1 is LGHNA and CDR2 is YNFKEQ. CDR3 length equals 14 residues. The CDR3 DNA sequence: TGTGCCAGCAGCCAAAGACTGCGGGTTACTGAAGCTTTCTTT. It is translated as CASSQRLRVTEAFF.

The J gene is TRBJ1-4, the V gene TRBV2; D is possibly TRBD1 (6 bases). There are 16 residues in the CDR3. Germline lookup yields CDR1 SNHLY and CDR2 FYNNEI. V dropped 7 bases and J dropped 3 bases, with 18 bases sitting between them. This chain's CDR3 is CASNRNPGVSNEKLFF. The CDR3 nucleotides read TGTGCCAGCAACCGAAATCCAGGGGTGTCTAATGAAAAACTGTTTTTT.

The table lists this clone with a count of one. V and J are TRBV5-1 and TRBJ2-3; 7 bases are a match to TRBD1. The length of the CDR3 is 14 residues. V gave up 3 bases and J gave up 4 bases; unmatched junction bases: 5. Germline-derived CDR1 and CDR2 are SGHRS and YFSETQ. The chain's CDR3 is CASSYGQEADTQYF. CDR3 nucleotides: TGCGCCAGCAGCTACGGACAGGAGGCAGATACGCAGTATTTT.

The chain couples TRBV7-9 to TRBJ2-5; D may be TRBD1 (8 bases). Germline values: CDR1 SEHNR, CDR2 FQNEAQ (reference sequence). This CDR3 contains 18 residues. V lost 6 bases to trimming and J lost 5 bases, with 28 bases between them. The CDR3 is CASSPNRGGRIVHETQYF. CDR3 coding DNA: TGTGCCAGCAGTCCTAACAGGGGGGGAAGGATAGTGCATGAGACCCAGTACTTC.

On this clone itself: Relative to the germline gene, one junction end is altered; a read error may explain this. This sequence joins TRBV5-8 and TRBJ2-3, with TRBD2 matching 10 bases. Per the germline V gene, CDR1 is SGHTS and CDR2 is YDEGEE. CDR3 length: 15 amino acids. CDR3 amino acids: CASSFRTGSGLAALF. DNA of the CDR3: TGTGCCAGCAGCTTCCGGACAGGATCCGGACTAGCGGCCCTGTTT.